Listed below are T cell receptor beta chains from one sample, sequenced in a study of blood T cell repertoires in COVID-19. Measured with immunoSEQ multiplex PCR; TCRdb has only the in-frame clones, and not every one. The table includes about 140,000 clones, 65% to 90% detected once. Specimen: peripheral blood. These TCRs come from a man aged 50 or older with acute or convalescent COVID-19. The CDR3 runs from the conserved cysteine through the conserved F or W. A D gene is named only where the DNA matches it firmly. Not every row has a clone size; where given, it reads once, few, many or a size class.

cdr3_nt: TGTGCCAGTAGTTTCTGGACAGGGGTGGGCGGGGAGCTGTTTTTT
cdr3_aa: CASSFWTGVGGELFF
clone_size: NA
d_call: TRBD1
v_call: TRBV19
j_call: TRBJ2-2

cdr3_nt: TGTGCCAGCTCATCCGGACAGGGGGTTGAGGCTTTCTTT
cdr3_aa: CASSSGQGVEAFF
clone_size: once
d_call: TRBD1
v_call: TRBV18
j_call: TRBJ1-1

cdr3_nt: TGTGCCAGCAGTGAGACAGGGGCCCAAGAGACCCAGTACTTC
cdr3_aa: CASSETGAQETQYF
clone_size: once
d_call: TRBD1
v_call: TRBV25-1
j_call: TRBJ2-5

cdr3_nt: TGTGCCAGTAGTATAGAGGGCCTAGCGGGGGGTAGGGAGCAGTTCTTC
cdr3_aa: CASSIEGLAGGREQFF
clone_size: NA
d_call: TRBD2
v_call: TRBV19
j_call: TRBJ2-1

cdr3_nt: TGTGCCCTGGAGGCCGGGAATGAGCAGTTCTTC
cdr3_aa: CALEAGNEQFF
clone_size: few
d_call: NA
v_call: TRBV7-9
j_call: TRBJ2-1

cdr3_nt: TGTGCCAGCAGCCGGGACAGGGCTTTACCCCAGCATTTT
cdr3_aa: CASSRDRALPQHF
clone_size: once
d_call: TRBD1
v_call: TRBV7-9
j_call: TRBJ1-5

cdr3_nt: TGCGCCAGCAGCCAAGACGGAATAGCGGGAGGCGGGGAGCAGTTCTTC
cdr3_aa: CASSQDGIAGGGEQFF
clone_size: NA
d_call: TRBD2
v_call: TRBV4-1
j_call: TRBJ2-1

cdr3_nt: TGTGCCAGTAGTAGGGAGGGCGGCTCTGGAAACACCATATATTTT
cdr3_aa: CASSREGGSGNTIYF
clone_size: NA
d_call: NA
v_call: TRBV19
j_call: TRBJ1-3

cdr3_nt: TGTGCCAGCAGACGGGACAGGGGTGAAAAACTGTTTTTT
cdr3_aa: CASRRDRGEKLFF
clone_size: NA
d_call: TRBD1
v_call: TRBV5-4
j_call: TRBJ1-4

cdr3_nt: TGTGCCAGCAGCCACTCGGGACAGGGTTTGACTGAAGCTTTCTTT
cdr3_aa: CASSHSGQGLTEAFF
clone_size: NA
d_call: TRBD1
v_call: TRBV5-4
j_call: TRBJ1-1

cdr3_nt: TGTGCCAGCAGTTACATAAATGAGCCCAATCAGCCCCAGCATTTT
cdr3_aa: CASSYINEPNQPQHF
clone_size: NA
d_call: NA
v_call: TRBV6-5
j_call: TRBJ1-5

cdr3_nt: TGTGCCAGTAGTTGGGACAGCAACTCTGGAAACACCATATATTTT
cdr3_aa: CASSWDSNSGNTIYF
clone_size: NA
d_call: TRBD1
v_call: TRBV19
j_call: TRBJ1-3

cdr3_nt: TGTGCCAGCAGCCAAACTCCCTTAGGAGGCACCGGGGAGCTGTTTTTT
cdr3_aa: CASSQTPLGGTGELFF
clone_size: NA
d_call: NA
v_call: TRBV3-1/TRBV3-2
j_call: TRBJ2-2

cdr3_nt: TGTGCCAGCAGCCGATCCGACCCGGGGAATCAGCCCCAGCATTTT
cdr3_aa: CASSRSDPGNQPQHF
clone_size: NA
d_call: NA
v_call: TRBV5-5
j_call: TRBJ1-5

cdr3_nt: TGCAGCGTTGAAAATTCAGGGGGCACAGATACGCAGTATTTT
cdr3_aa: CSVENSGGTDTQYF
clone_size: once
d_call: NA
v_call: TRBV29-1
j_call: TRBJ2-3

cdr3_nt: TGTGCCAGTAGTATAGCTGCAGGGGGTAATCAGCCCCAGCATTTT
cdr3_aa: CASSIAAGGNQPQHF
clone_size: NA
d_call: TRBD1
v_call: TRBV19
j_call: TRBJ1-5

cdr3_nt: TGTGCCAGCAGTGAATTTACAGGGGGCCGTGAAACTGAAGCTTTCTTT
cdr3_aa: CASSEFTGGRETEAFF
clone_size: NA
d_call: TRBD1
v_call: TRBV25-1
j_call: TRBJ1-1

cdr3_nt: TGTGCCAGCAGTTTTAGAAACATTCAGTACTTC
cdr3_aa: CASSFRNIQYF
clone_size: once
d_call: NA
v_call: TRBV27
j_call: TRBJ2-4

cdr3_nt: TGTGCCAGTAGTATAAAGGTCGCGGCGTCTGCCATATATTTT
cdr3_aa: CASSIKVAASAIYF
clone_size: NA
d_call: NA
v_call: TRBV19
j_call: TRBJ1-3

cdr3_nt: TGTGCCAGCAGCCGAGACAGGGGAATTGGTACGCAGTATTTT
cdr3_aa: CASSRDRGIGTQYF
clone_size: NA
d_call: TRBD1
v_call: TRBV7-3
j_call: TRBJ2-3

cdr3_nt: TGTGCCAGCAGCTTAGCCGGGATTGGAGGTTACGAGCAGTACTTC
cdr3_aa: CASSLAGIGGYEQYF
clone_size: NA
d_call: NA
v_call: TRBV7-9
j_call: TRBJ2-7

cdr3_nt: TGTGCCAGCAGTTCGCATTCCGGGGGAAACAATGAGCAGTTCTTC
cdr3_aa: CASSSHSGGNNEQFF
clone_size: few
d_call: NA
v_call: TRBV27
j_call: TRBJ2-1

cdr3_nt: TGTGCCAGCAGCCCCCGACAGTACAATGAGCAGTTCTTC
cdr3_aa: CASSPRQYNEQFF
clone_size: NA
d_call: NA
v_call: TRBV9
j_call: TRBJ2-1

cdr3_nt: TGTGCCACCAGCAGAGATTTAGGGGCTGGGGCTAATGAAAAACTGTTTTTT
cdr3_aa: CATSRDLGAGANEKLFF
clone_size: NA
d_call: NA
v_call: TRBV15
j_call: TRBJ1-4

cdr3_nt: TGCGCCAGCAACCTAGCCGGGGAGCTGTTTTTT
cdr3_aa: CASNLAGELFF
clone_size: once
d_call: NA
v_call: TRBV10-2
j_call: TRBJ2-2

cdr3_nt: TGTGCCACAGGCGTGGATAATTCAATTGGTTTGGCCCAGTACTTC
cdr3_aa: CATGVDNSIGLAQYF
clone_size: NA
d_call: NA
v_call: TRBV2
j_call: TRBJ2-5

cdr3_nt: TGTGCCAGCAGTTGGGGGACAGGGGATGAAAAACTGTTTTTT
cdr3_aa: CASSWGTGDEKLFF
clone_size: NA
d_call: TRBD1
v_call: TRBV28
j_call: TRBJ1-4

cdr3_nt: TGTGCCAGCAGTGCCCCCGGCAGGACCGGGGAGCTGTTTTTT
cdr3_aa: CASSAPGRTGELFF
clone_size: NA
d_call: NA
v_call: TRBV25-1
j_call: TRBJ2-2

cdr3_nt: TGTGCCAGCAGGCCGGAGTACGCAAACATTCAGTACTTC
cdr3_aa: CASRPEYANIQYF
clone_size: NA
d_call: NA
v_call: TRBV12-3/TRBV12-4
j_call: TRBJ2-4

cdr3_nt: TGTGCCAGCAGCTCGACAGGTCTCTCCTACGAGCAGTACTTC
cdr3_aa: CASSSTGLSYEQYF
clone_size: NA
d_call: NA
v_call: TRBV11-2
j_call: TRBJ2-7

cdr3_nt: TGTGCCAGCAGCCAAGATCTGAGCGGAGCCCCCTCAACCCACAATGAGCAGTTCTTC
cdr3_aa: CASSQDLSGAPSTHNEQFF
clone_size: few
d_call: NA
v_call: TRBV4-2
j_call: TRBJ2-1

cdr3_nt: TGTGCCAGCAGCGCCTCCCTTCGAACACAGGGTGGCTATGGCTACACCTTC
cdr3_aa: CASSASLRTQGGYGYTF
clone_size: NA
d_call: NA
v_call: TRBV9
j_call: TRBJ1-2

cdr3_nt: TGTGCCACCAGGTCCATCGATACGCAGTATTTT
cdr3_aa: CATRSIDTQYF
clone_size: NA
d_call: NA
v_call: TRBV15
j_call: TRBJ2-3

cdr3_nt: TGTGCCAGCAGTTTCTTTCTAGCGGGGGGCAATGAGCAGTTCTTC
cdr3_aa: CASSFFLAGGNEQFF
clone_size: NA
d_call: TRBD2
v_call: TRBV27
j_call: TRBJ2-1

cdr3_nt: TGTGCCAGCTTTCCGGCAAGGGGGCGAGGCTACACCTTC
cdr3_aa: CASFPARGRGYTF
clone_size: once
d_call: TRBD1
v_call: TRBV6-5
j_call: TRBJ1-2

cdr3_nt: TGTGCCAGCAGTAACACAGGGAAAGGCTACACCTTC
cdr3_aa: CASSNTGKGYTF
clone_size: NA
d_call: NA
v_call: TRBV6-5
j_call: TRBJ1-2

cdr3_nt: TGTGCCAGCAGTGAGAATGTGGGAAGGGGGAACACTGAAGCTTTCTTT
cdr3_aa: CASSENVGRGNTEAFF
clone_size: few
d_call: NA
v_call: TRBV6-1
j_call: TRBJ1-1

cdr3_nt: TGTGCCAGCAGTTCTCTAGCGGGAGGGCCCGGGGACGAGCAGTACTTC
cdr3_aa: CASSSLAGGPGDEQYF
clone_size: NA
d_call: TRBD2
v_call: TRBV6-5
j_call: TRBJ2-7

cdr3_nt: TGTGCCAGCAGTGAGAGGCAGTACACCGGGGAGCTGTTTTTT
cdr3_aa: CASSERQYTGELFF
clone_size: NA
d_call: NA
v_call: TRBV25-1
j_call: TRBJ2-2

cdr3_nt: TGCGCCAGCAGCCAAGCGCGAGGTCTAAATTCACCCCTCCACTTT
cdr3_aa: CASSQARGLNSPLHF
clone_size: NA
d_call: NA
v_call: TRBV4-1
j_call: TRBJ1-6

cdr3_nt: TGTGCCAGCAGCGCGGTACTGAATGAGCAGTTCTTC
cdr3_aa: CASSAVLNEQFF
clone_size: NA
d_call: NA
v_call: TRBV9
j_call: TRBJ2-1

cdr3_nt: TGTGCCAGCAGCTTAGTTCCCAGGGTTTGGTCCGAGCAGTACTTC
cdr3_aa: CASSLVPRVWSEQYF
clone_size: NA
d_call: NA
v_call: TRBV7-8
j_call: TRBJ2-7

cdr3_nt: TGCGCCAGCAGCCCGACCGGGACTTACTCCTACGAGCAGTACTTC
cdr3_aa: CASSPTGTYSYEQYF
clone_size: NA
d_call: NA
v_call: TRBV5-1
j_call: TRBJ2-7

cdr3_nt: TGTGCCAGGGGTTATGAGCAGGCCCCACCTGAAGCTTTCTTT
cdr3_aa: CARGYEQAPPEAFF
clone_size: NA
d_call: NA
v_call: TRBV7-2
j_call: TRBJ1-1